The source of this T cell receptor (beta chain) is a study of CD8 T cells in ankylosing spondylitis. Study-wide points: Apparently characteristic of ankylosing spondylitis blood was a TCR beta motif (under ten highly homologous variants). Enrichment of disease-linked clones was reportedly significant in matched ankylosing spondylitis synovial fluid.

TCRdb used MiXCR to reprocess the 5' RACE reads, holding one entry per CDR3 protein. The table lists approximately 150,000 distinct CDR3 sequences, roughly a third of them singletons, with 4.5% to 6% in the top ten. V was pared by 5 bases and J by 2 bases, with 8 bases of the junction left unmatched. The CDR3 is made up of 16 amino acids. Germline CDR1 is MNHEY and CDR2 is SVGEGT. A few counts support this clonotype. What it recognizes is unknown. Sequenced input: synovial fluid, either unsorted or a sorted T cell fraction (not recorded which). This sequence was found in a male donor with ankylosing spondylitis. The rearrangement links TRBV6-2 or TRBV6-3 to TRBJ2-2; 7 positions agree with TRBD1. The chain's CDR3 is CASSLHGQANTGELFF. The CDR3 bases are TGTGCCAGCAGTCTCCATGGACAGGCAAACACCGGGGAGCTGTTTTTT.